This TCR beta chain appears in the sequencing data of a study of shared clonotypes between healthy human individuals (TCRdb year 2020). Describing the broader study: The cohort comprised a couple of women and a few men aged 18 to 49 years. For each donor, three plates each were used for CD4 naive and CD4 memory, two plates were used for CD8 naive, and one plate was used for CD8 memory. The study deeply sequenced blood TCR repertoires of 5 or 6 healthy adults to estimate repertoire size and the extent of clonotype sharing between individuals. To increase sequencing depth and limit assay-specific biases, TCR repertoire library preparation and sequencing were carried out by different laboratories using diverse techniques. Each donor's leukapheresis produced roughly between roughly 0.85 and 10 billion PBMCs.

Using the deep immunoSEQ assay, multiplex PCR amplified TCR CDR3 regions from genomic DNA. For each cell subset, the extracted genomic DNA was distributed evenly across all wells of several immunoSEQ 96-well plates, and each plate served as one replicate. For sorted subsets, roughly 200 ng of genomic DNA, equivalent to 30,000 or so T cell genomes, went into each replicate PCR. Purified libraries were quantified with a Qubit 3.0 fluorometer, sized on a Bioanalyzer 2100, and re-quantified with the KAPA Library Quantification kit. Every immunoSEQ 96-well plate was sequenced on a dedicated single-read 150-cycle Illumina NextSeq 550 flow cell. Processing in the source paper ran as follows. The immunoSEQ output contained only junctional sequences without quality scores, so filtering could not match that applied to full-length reads. Sequences were annotated with PyIR, a Python wrapper for IgBLAST v1.9, and V/J genes and CDR3 were assigned using IMGT germline references. Reads were removed for weak V/J assignments (E-value above 1e-6), missing CDR3, stop codons, out-of-frame junctions, or ambiguous translated residues. V3J clonotypes were defined as sequences sharing an identical inferred V gene, J gene, and CDR3 amino acid sequence. To compute the percentage overlap between repertoires, the number of shared unique clonotypes was divided by the size of the smaller repertoire. Three approaches were used to assess repertoire richness: RTK rarefaction, the Chao1 estimator, and Recon v2.1 estimates of unobserved clonotypes. Generation probabilities were computed with OLGA for all TCRbeta clonotypes obtained by the gDNA method from a few donors. TCRdb's version of the immuneACCESS table is confined to in-frame rearrangements and falls short of the full clone set. An unresolved V gene accounts for under half of the shortfall where checked; the remainder is of unknown origin. V and J calls and clone size follow that table, whereas D and trimming were derived from the DNA. This sample comprises around 2,000,000 clones, over 85% of them detected only once. The ten top clones hold 1% to 1.5% of the sample.

This clone was seen a single time. Its recognized antigen is unknown. No much larger clone is present one base from it, and per-base qualities are unavailable. CDR1 SNHLY and CDR2 FYNNEI are derived from the germline V gene. The V end loses 3 bases and the J end loses 3 bases, and a stretch of 12 bases separates them. CDR3 length: 14 amino acids, cysteine to phenylalanine. Solely the CDR3 DNA is kept, with 42 bases framed from the first base. CD8 naive samples were CD45RO-negative cells positively selected for CCR7, giving a CD45RA+CCR7+ population that excluded TemRA cells. The donors were healthy, HIV-negative adults who had no recently reported acute infections or vaccinations. All donors were Caucasian adults living in Nashville, Tennessee, USA. Blood was collected by leukapheresis, and PBMCs were isolated by Ficoll-Histopaque density gradient centrifugation and then cryopreserved in liquid nitrogen vapor phase. Analytical flow cytometry was used to check the purity and quantity of every magnetically sorted T cell population. From each sorted fraction, genomic DNA was isolated and quantified by UV absorbance on a Nanodrop 2000c.

Study-wide findings and limitations: Sampling was restricted to blood, and TCR repertoires in tissues likely differ from the TCR repertoires found in blood. Incomplete sequencing was indicated by rarefaction of sorted-subset datasets, despite the large sequencing depth. Based on pairwise subsampling, the degree of clonotype sharing among donors was expected to be affected by sequencing depth. Across four donors, approximately 5% of naive CD4, more than 3% of naive CD8, about 2% of memory CD4, and around 0.4% of memory CD8 clonotypes were shared. Compared with non-shared clonotypes, the clonotypes found in all four sorted-subset donors had higher generation probabilities. The genetic and exposure-history diversity represented was limited by the small number of donors. Naive subsets generally had larger estimated clonotype richness than memory subsets did.

The sequence came from a man between 18 and 29 years old in good health. The source material was naive CD8+ T cells sorted from blood. Read against the paper, the sample's cell subset or site label means: CD45RA+CCR7+. The chain is encoded by TRBV2 joined to TRBJ2-7; a tentative D match to TRBD1 spans 6 bases. The nucleotide sequence reads as follows: TGTGCCAGCAGTGACCCGTCACAGGGCTACGAGCAGTACTTC. Translated, it reads CASSDPSQGYEQYF.